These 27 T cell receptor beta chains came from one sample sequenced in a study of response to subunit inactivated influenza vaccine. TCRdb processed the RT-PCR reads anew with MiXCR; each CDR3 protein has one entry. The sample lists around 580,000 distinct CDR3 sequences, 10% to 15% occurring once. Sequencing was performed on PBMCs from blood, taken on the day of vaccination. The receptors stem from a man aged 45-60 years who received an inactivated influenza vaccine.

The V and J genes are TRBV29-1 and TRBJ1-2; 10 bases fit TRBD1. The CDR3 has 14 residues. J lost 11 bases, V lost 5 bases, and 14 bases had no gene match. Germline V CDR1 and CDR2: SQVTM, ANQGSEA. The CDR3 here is CSVRTGTGVNWYTF. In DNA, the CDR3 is TGCAGCGTTCGAACCGGGACAGGGGTGAATTGGTACACCTTC. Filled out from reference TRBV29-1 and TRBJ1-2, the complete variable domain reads SAVISQKPSRDICQRGTSLTIQCQVDSQVTMMFWYRQQPGQSLTLIATANQGSEATYESGFVIDKFPISRPNLTFSTLTVSNMSPEDSSIYLCSVRTGTGVNWYTFGSGTRLTVV.

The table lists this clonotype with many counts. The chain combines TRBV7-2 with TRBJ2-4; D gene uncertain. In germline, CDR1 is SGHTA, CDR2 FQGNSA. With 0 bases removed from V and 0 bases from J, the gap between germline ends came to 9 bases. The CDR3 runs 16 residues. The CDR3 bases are TGTGCCAGCAGCTTAGCTTCCAGCCTAGCCAAAAACATTCAGTACTTC. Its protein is CASSLASSLAKNIQYF.

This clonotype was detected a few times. The CDR3 loop is CASSPGFLQGLAKNIQYF. The CDR3 bases are TGCGCCAGCAGCCCCGGATTTCTGCAGGGGTTAGCCAAAAACATTCAGTACTTC. The chain joins TRBV4-1 to TRBJ2-4; D is possibly TRBD1 (6 bases). Germline V gene data show CDR1 as MGHRA and CDR2 as YSYEKL. CDR3 size: 18 residues. The ends were cut back, 4 bases at V and 0 bases at J, with 19 bases in the middle.

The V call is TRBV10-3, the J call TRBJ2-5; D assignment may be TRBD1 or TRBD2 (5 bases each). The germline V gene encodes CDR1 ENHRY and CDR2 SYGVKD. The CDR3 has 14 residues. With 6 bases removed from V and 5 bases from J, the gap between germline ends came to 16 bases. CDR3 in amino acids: CAIRRTFGAETQYF. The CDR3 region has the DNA TGTGCCATCAGGAGGACATTCGGGGCCGAGACCCAGTACTTC.

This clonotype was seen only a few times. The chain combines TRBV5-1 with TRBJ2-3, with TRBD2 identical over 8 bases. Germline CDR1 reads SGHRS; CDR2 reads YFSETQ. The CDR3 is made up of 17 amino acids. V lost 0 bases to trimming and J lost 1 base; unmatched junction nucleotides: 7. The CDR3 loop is CASSLAGRAAGTDTQYF. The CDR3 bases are TGCGCCAGCAGCTTGGCCGGGAGGGCGGCGGGCACAGATACGCAGTATTTT.

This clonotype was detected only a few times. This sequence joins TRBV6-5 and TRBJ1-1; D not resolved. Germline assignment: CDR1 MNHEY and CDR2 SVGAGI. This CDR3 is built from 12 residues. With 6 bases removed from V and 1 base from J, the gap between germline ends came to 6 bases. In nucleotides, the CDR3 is TGTGCCAGCAGATCCACGAACACTGAAGCTTTCTTT. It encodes CASRSTNTEAFF.

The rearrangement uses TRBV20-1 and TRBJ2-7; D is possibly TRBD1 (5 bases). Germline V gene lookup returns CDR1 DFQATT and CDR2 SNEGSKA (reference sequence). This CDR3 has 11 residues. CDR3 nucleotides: TGCAGGGGCCAGGGTGGAGACGAGCAGTACTTC. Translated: CRGQGGDEQYF.

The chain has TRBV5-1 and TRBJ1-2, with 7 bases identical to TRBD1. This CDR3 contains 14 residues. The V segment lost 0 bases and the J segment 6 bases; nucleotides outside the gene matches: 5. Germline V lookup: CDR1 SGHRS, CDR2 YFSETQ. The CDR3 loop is CASSLVGRGNGYTF. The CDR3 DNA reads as TGCGCCAGCAGCTTGGTTGGCAGGGGGAATGGCTACACCTTC.

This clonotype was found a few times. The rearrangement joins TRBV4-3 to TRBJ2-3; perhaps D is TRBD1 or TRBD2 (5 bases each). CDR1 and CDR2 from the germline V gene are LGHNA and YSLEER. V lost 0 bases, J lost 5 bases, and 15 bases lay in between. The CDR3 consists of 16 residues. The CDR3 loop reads CASSQDSKRGRDTQYF. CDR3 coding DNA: TGCGCCAGCAGCCAAGATAGTAAGAGGGGCCGAGATACGCAGTATTTT.

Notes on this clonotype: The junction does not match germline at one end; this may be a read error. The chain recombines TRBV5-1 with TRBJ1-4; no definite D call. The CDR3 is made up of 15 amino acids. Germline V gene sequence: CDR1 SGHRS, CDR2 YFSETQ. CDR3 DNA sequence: TGCGCCAGCAGCTTGTTCGGGTCAACTAATGGAAAACTGTTTTTT. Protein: CASSLFGSTNGKLFF.

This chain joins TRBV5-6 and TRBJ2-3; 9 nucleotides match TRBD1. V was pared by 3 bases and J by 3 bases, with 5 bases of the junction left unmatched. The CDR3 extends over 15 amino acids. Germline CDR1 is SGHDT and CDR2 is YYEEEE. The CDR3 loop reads CASSWMTGGTDTQYF. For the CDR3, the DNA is TGTGCCAGCAGCTGGATGACAGGGGGAACAGATACGCAGTATTTT.

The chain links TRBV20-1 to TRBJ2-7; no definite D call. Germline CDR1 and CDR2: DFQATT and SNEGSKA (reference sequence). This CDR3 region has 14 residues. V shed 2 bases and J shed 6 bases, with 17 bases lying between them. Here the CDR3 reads CSARSRSAFGEQYF. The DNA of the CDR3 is TGCAGTGCTAGATCCCGATCCGCATTCGGCGAGCAGTACTTC.

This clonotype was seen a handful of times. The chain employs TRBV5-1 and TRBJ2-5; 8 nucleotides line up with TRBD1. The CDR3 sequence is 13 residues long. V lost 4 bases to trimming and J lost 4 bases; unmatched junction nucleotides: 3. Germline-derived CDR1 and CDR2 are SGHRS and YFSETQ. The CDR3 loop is CASSVGQGETQYF. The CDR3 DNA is TGCGCCAGCAGCGTCGGACAGGGAGAGACCCAGTACTTC.

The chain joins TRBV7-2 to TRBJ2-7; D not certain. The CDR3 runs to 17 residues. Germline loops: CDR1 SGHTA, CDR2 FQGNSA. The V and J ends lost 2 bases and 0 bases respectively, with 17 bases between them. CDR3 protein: CASSLSARPYSSYEQYF. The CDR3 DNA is TGTGCCAGCAGCTTATCGGCCAGGCCATATAGCTCCTACGAGCAGTACTTC.

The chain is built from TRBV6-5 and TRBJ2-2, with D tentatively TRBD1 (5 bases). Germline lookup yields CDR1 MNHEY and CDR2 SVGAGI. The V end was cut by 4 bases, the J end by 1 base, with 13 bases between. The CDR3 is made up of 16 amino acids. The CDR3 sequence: CASSFDKQGNTGELFF. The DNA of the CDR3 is TGTGCCAGCAGTTTCGACAAGCAGGGGAACACCGGGGAGCTGTTTTTT.

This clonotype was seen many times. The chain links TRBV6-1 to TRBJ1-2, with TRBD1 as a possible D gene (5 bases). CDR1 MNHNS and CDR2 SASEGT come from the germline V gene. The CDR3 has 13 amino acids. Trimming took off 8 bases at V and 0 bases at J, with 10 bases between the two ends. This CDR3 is CASGDHPNYGYTF. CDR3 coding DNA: TGTGCCAGCGGGGACCACCCTAACTATGGCTACACCTTC.

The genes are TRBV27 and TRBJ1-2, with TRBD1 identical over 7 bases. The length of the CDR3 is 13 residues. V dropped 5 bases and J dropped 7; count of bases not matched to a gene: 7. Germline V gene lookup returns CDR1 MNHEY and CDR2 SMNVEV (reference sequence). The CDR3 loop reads CASSGQGGSGYTF. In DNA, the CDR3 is TGTGCCAGCAGTGGGCAGGGGGGCAGTGGCTACACCTTC.

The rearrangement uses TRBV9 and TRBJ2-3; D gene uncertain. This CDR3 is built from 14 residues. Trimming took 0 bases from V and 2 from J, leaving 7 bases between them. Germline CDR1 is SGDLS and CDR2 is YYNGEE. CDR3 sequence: CASSVAPLTDTQYF. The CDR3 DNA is TGTGCCAGCAGCGTAGCGCCTCTCACAGATACGCAGTATTTT.

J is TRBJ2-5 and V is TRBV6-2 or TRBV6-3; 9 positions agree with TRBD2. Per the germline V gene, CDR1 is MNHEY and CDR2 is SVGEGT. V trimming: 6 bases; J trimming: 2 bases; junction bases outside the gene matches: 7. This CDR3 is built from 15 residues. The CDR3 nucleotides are TGTGCCAGCAGATTAGATGCGGGGGGGCAAGAGACCCAGTACTTC. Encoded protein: CASRLDAGGQETQYF.

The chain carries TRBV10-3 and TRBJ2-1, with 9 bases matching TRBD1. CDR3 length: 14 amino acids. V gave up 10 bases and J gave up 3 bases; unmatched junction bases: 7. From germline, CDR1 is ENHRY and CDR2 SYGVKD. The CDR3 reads CASLGQGFYNEQFF. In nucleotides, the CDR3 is TGTGCCAGCCTAGGACAGGGGTTCTACAATGAGCAGTTCTTC.

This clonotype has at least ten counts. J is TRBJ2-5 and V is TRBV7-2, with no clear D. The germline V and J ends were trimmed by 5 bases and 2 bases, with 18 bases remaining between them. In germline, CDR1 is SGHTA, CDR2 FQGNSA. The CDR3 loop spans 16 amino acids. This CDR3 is CASSPRRRKIQETQYF. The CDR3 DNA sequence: TGTGCCAGCAGCCCGCGACGTAGAAAGATACAAGAGACCCAGTACTTC.

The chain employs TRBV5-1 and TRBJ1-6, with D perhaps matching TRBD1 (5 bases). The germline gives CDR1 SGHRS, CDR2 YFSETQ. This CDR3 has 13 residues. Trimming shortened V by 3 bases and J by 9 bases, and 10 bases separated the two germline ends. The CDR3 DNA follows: TGCGCCAGCAGCTCGGACATTAGTTCACCCCTCCACTTT. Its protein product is CASSSDISSPLHF. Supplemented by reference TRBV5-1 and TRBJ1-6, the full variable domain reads KAGVTQTPRYLIKTRGQQVTLSCSPISGHRSVSWYQQTPGQGLQFLFEYFSETQRNKGNFPGRFSGRQFSNSRSEMNVSTLELGDSALYLCASSSDISSPLHFGNGTRLTVT.

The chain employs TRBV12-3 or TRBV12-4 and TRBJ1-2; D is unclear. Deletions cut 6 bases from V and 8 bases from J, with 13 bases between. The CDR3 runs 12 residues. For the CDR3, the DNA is TGTGCCAGCAGCGGCGCTAGAGGAGGCTACACCTTC. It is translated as CASSGARGGYTF.

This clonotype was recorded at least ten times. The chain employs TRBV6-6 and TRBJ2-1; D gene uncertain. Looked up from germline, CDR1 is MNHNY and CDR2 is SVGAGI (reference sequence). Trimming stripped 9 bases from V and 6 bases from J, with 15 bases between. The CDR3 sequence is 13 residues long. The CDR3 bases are TGTGCCAGTTCTAGGGTCAGGAGCAATGAGCAGTTCTTC. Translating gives CASSRVRSNEQFF.

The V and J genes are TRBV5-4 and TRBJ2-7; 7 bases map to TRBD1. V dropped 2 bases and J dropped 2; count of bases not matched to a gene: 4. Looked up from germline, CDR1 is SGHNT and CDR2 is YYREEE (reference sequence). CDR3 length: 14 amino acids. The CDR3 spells CASSFTGAPYEQYF. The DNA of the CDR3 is TGTGCCAGCAGCTTCACAGGGGCCCCCTACGAGCAGTACTTC.

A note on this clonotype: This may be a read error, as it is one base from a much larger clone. The CDR3 DNA is TGCGCCAGCAGCGGCGGGGGGGCCTCCTACAATGAGCACTTCTTC. This gives the protein CASSGGGASYNEHFF. The chain has TRBV5-1 and TRBJ2-1, with 9 bases identical to TRBD2. Germline V CDR1 and CDR2: SGHRS, YFSETQ. This CDR3 region has 15 residues.

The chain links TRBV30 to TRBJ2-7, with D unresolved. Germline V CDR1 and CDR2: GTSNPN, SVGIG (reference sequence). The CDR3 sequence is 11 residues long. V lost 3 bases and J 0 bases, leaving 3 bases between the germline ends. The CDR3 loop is CAWSHSYEQYF. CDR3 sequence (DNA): TGTGCCTGGAGCCACTCCTACGAGCAGTACTTC.